This T cell receptor beta chain was captured in a study of Ad26.COV2.S vaccination and SARS-CoV-2 variants. Described treatment: roughly 20 received Ad26.COV2.S at low or high dose, single or two shots; five or six received placebo; per-sample allocation not given. Day 63 after the first injection of vaccine or placebo was the sampling time. Per the germline V gene, CDR1 is SGHTS and CDR2 is YDEGEE. V was shortened by 2 bases and J by 4 bases, with 10 bases between the two germline ends. The CDR3 has 13 residues. Sequenced by immunoSEQ multiplex PCR; TCRdb stores in-frame clones only, minus some. The data hold approximately 340,000 clones, with 85% observed a single time.

The chain carries TRBV5-8 and TRBJ2-7, with D unresolved. This TCR came from a person aged 18-60 years who received the Ad26.COV2.S COVID-19 vaccine or a placebo. The sample consisted of peripheral blood, taken in a trial of Ad26.COV2.S vaccine versus placebo. The CDR3 spells CASSLRGGYEQYF. CDR3 nucleotides: TGTGCCAGCAGCTTACGCGGCGGATACGAGCAGTACTTC.